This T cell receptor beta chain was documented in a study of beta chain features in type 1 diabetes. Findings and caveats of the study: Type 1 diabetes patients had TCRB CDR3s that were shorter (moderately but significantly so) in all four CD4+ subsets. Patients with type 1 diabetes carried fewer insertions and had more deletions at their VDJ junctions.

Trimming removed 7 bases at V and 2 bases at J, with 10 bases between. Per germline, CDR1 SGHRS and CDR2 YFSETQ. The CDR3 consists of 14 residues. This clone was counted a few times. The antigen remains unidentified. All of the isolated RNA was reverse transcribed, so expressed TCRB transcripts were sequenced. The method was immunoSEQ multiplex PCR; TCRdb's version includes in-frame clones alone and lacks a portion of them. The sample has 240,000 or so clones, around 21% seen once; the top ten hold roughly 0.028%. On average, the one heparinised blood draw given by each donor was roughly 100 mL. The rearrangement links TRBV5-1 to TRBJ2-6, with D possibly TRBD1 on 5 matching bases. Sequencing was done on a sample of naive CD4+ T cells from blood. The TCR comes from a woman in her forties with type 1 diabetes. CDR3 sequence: CASQQGAGANVLTF. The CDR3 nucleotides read TGCGCCAGCCAGCAGGGTGCTGGGGCCAACGTCCTGACTTTC.